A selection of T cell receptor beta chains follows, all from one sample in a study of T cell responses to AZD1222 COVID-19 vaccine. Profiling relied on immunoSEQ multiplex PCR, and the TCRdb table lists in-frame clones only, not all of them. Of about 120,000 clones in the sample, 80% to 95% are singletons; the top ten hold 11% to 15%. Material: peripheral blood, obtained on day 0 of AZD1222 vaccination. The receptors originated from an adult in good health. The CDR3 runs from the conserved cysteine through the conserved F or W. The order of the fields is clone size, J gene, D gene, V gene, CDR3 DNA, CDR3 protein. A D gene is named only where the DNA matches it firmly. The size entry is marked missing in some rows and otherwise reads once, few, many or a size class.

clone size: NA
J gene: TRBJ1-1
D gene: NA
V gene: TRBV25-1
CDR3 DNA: TGTGCCAGCAGCCCACTTGCAGAAATGAACACTGAAGCTTTCTTT
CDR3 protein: CASSPLAEMNTEAFF

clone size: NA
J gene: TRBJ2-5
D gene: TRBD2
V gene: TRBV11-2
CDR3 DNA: TGTGCCAGCGGACCTGGGGCGACTAGCGGGGAGACCCAGTACTTC
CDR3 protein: CASGPGATSGETQYF

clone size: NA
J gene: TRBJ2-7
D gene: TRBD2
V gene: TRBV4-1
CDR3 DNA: TGCGCCAGCAGCCAGACCGGGACTAGCGACTACGAGCAGTACTTC
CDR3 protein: CASSQTGTSDYEQYF

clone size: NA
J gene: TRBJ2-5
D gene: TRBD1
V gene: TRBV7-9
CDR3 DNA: TGTGCCAGCAGCTCTCATCCTAGACAGGGCCAAGAGACCCAGTACTTC
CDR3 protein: CASSSHPRQGQETQYF

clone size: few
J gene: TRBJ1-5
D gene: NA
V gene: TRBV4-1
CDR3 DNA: TGCGCCAGCAGCCAAGGAGATCAGCCCCAGCATTTT
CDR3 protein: CASSQGDQPQHF

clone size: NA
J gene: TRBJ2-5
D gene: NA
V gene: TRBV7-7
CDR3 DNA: TGTGCTAGCAGCTTAGGCGGACAAGAGACCCAGTACTTC
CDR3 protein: CASSLGGQETQYF

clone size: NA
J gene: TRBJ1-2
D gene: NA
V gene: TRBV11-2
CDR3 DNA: TGTGCCAGCAGCCAAGCCGGGACAATCGAGATCTATGGCTACACCTTC
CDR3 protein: CASSQAGTIEIYGYTF

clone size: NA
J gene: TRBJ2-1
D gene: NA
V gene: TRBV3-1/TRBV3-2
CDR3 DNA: TGTGCCAGCAGCCCTTACAGCTCCTACAATGAGCAGTTCTTC
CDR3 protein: CASSPYSSYNEQFF

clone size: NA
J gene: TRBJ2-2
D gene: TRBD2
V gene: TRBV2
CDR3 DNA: TGTGCCAGCAGTAAGCCGGGACTAGGGAACACCGGGGAGCTGTTTTTT
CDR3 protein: CASSKPGLGNTGELFF

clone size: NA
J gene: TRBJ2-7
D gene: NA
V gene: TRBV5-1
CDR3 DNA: TGCGCCAGCAGCTTATCAGGGGACTACGAGCAGTACTTC
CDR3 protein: CASSLSGDYEQYF

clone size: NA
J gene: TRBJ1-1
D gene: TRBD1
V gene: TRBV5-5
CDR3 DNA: TGTGCCAGCAGCGGCGCTGACAGGGCGGGGAACACTGAAGCTTTCTTT
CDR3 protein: CASSGADRAGNTEAFF

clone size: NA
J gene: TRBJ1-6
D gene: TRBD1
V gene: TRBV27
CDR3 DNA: TGTGCCAGCAGTCCGCAGACAGGGGGATTTGAATCACCCCTCCACTTT
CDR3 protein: CASSPQTGGFESPLHF

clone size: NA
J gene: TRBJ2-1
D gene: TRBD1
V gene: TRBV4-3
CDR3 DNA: TGCGCCAGCAGCGGACAGGGGACCTACAATGAGCAGTTCTTC
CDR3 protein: CASSGQGTYNEQFF

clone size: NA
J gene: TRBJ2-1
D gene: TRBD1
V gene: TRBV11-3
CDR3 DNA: TGTGCCAGCAGCTTAGCGGCGACAGGGTCTCTTGAGCAGTTCTTC
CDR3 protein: CASSLAATGSLEQFF

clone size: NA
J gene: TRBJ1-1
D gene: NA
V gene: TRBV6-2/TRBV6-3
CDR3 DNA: TGTGCCAGCAGTTATACCGACTCCGGTTTTGCTGAAGCTTTCTTT
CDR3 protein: CASSYTDSGFAEAFF

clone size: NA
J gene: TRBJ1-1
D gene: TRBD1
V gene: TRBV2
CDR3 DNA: TGTGCCAGCAGACAGGGGGCTGGATCGGACACTGAAGCTTTCTTT
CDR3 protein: CASRQGAGSDTEAFF

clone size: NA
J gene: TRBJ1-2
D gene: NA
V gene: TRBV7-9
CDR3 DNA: TGTGCCAGCAGCCCTCTTGAGACTAACTATGGCTACACCTTC
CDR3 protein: CASSPLETNYGYTF

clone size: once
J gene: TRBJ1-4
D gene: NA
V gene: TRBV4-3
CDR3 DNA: TGCGCCAGCAGCCAAGATCGGAAGGGCGATGAAAAACTGTTTTTT
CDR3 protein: CASSQDRKGDEKLFF